Listed below are T cell receptor beta chains from one sample, sequenced in a study of control samples from healthy donors and cancer patients. Here immunoSEQ multiplex PCR was the method, and the copy in TCRdb shows in-frame clones only, minus some. This table has about 70,000 clones, about four fifths appearing once. The sample was PBMCs. Receptors originate from a woman aged 50 to 60 with lung cancer. Both conserved end residues are part of each CDR3. The order of the fields is D gene, J gene, clone size, V gene, CDR3 DNA, CDR3 protein. A D gene is named only where the DNA matches it firmly. Rows give clone size only sometimes, using once, few, many, or a class for an expanded clone.

D gene: NA
J gene: TRBJ1-5
clone size: NA
V gene: TRBV29-1
CDR3 DNA: TGCAGCGTTGATTTGGGACCCAATCAGCCCCAGCATTTT
CDR3 protein: CSVDLGPNQPQHF

D gene: NA
J gene: TRBJ1-1
clone size: once
V gene: TRBV10-3
CDR3 DNA: TGTGCCATCAGTGAGGGAGTACCGAACACTGAAGCTTTCTTT
CDR3 protein: CAISEGVPNTEAFF

D gene: TRBD2
J gene: TRBJ2-3
clone size: NA
V gene: TRBV19
CDR3 DNA: TGTGCCAGTAGTTCGGAACGGGGGGGCCTTGCAGATACGCAGTATTTT
CDR3 protein: CASSSERGGLADTQYF

D gene: TRBD1
J gene: TRBJ2-7
clone size: NA
V gene: TRBV7-9
CDR3 DNA: TGTGCCAGCAGCTCCAGGGGGATCTACGAGCAGTACTTC
CDR3 protein: CASSSRGIYEQYF

D gene: NA
J gene: TRBJ2-5
clone size: NA
V gene: TRBV12-5
CDR3 DNA: TGTGCTAGTGGGTCGACAGTTGAAGAGACCCAGTACTTC
CDR3 protein: CASGSTVEETQYF

D gene: NA
J gene: TRBJ1-1
clone size: NA
V gene: TRBV6-5
CDR3 DNA: TGTGCCACCACGATCGGGCCAGCGAACACTGAAGCTTTCTTT
CDR3 protein: CATTIGPANTEAFF

D gene: NA
J gene: TRBJ1-2
clone size: NA
V gene: TRBV28
CDR3 DNA: TGTGCCAGCCAGGGTTTTGGCTACACCTTC
CDR3 protein: CASQGFGYTF

D gene: NA
J gene: TRBJ2-2
clone size: once
V gene: TRBV18
CDR3 DNA: TGTGCCAGCTCACCACCGGGTCCGGGGGCCGGGGAGCTGTTTTTT
CDR3 protein: CASSPPGPGAGELFF

D gene: NA
J gene: TRBJ1-4
clone size: NA
V gene: TRBV18
CDR3 DNA: TGTGCCAGCTCACCACAGGCAACTAATGAAAAACTGTTTTTT
CDR3 protein: CASSPQATNEKLFF

D gene: NA
J gene: TRBJ1-1
clone size: once
V gene: TRBV7-9
CDR3 DNA: TGTGCCAGCAGCCCTGTAACACCGAACACTGAAGCTTTCTTT
CDR3 protein: CASSPVTPNTEAFF

D gene: NA
J gene: TRBJ2-3
clone size: NA
V gene: TRBV7-6
CDR3 DNA: TGTGCCAGCAGCTTAGGGAACGGGGTTGCGGATACGCAGTATTTT
CDR3 protein: CASSLGNGVADTQYF

D gene: NA
J gene: TRBJ1-4
clone size: NA
V gene: TRBV6-4
CDR3 DNA: TGTGCCAGCAGTGACGGGGGGAGCCTAACTAATGAAAAACTGTTTTTT
CDR3 protein: CASSDGGSLTNEKLFF

D gene: NA
J gene: TRBJ1-2
clone size: NA
V gene: TRBV18
CDR3 DNA: TGTGCCAGCTCACCTCAGGGAGGAGATGGCTACACCTTC
CDR3 protein: CASSPQGGDGYTF

D gene: TRBD1
J gene: TRBJ2-2
clone size: NA
V gene: TRBV5-1
CDR3 DNA: TGCGCCAGCAGCCCACGATGGGACAGAAGCACCGGGGAGCTGTTTTTT
CDR3 protein: CASSPRWDRSTGELFF

D gene: NA
J gene: TRBJ1-1
clone size: NA
V gene: TRBV27
CDR3 DNA: TGTGCCAGCAGTTTAAAAGGGGCGCCGGGGGAAGCTTTCTTT
CDR3 protein: CASSLKGAPGEAFF

D gene: NA
J gene: TRBJ1-6
clone size: NA
V gene: TRBV18
CDR3 DNA: TGTGCCAGCTCACCCTCCGGGGGACGGAATTCACCCCTCCACTTT
CDR3 protein: CASSPSGGRNSPLHF

D gene: NA
J gene: TRBJ2-3
clone size: NA
V gene: TRBV7-3
CDR3 DNA: TGTGCCAGCAGCCGCGGGACAGTCAGCACAGATACGCAGTATTTT
CDR3 protein: CASSRGTVSTDTQYF

D gene: NA
J gene: TRBJ2-1
clone size: NA
V gene: TRBV14
CDR3 DNA: TGTGCCAGCAGCCCGAGACAGCGAGACAATGAGCAGTTCTTC
CDR3 protein: CASSPRQRDNEQFF

D gene: NA
J gene: TRBJ2-5
clone size: NA
V gene: TRBV5-1
CDR3 DNA: TGCGCCAGCAGCTTGGCAGGGGAGACCCAGTACTTC
CDR3 protein: CASSLAGETQYF

D gene: NA
J gene: TRBJ1-1
clone size: NA
V gene: TRBV7-2
CDR3 DNA: TGTGCCAGCAGCTTAGTAGGAGCCATGAACACTGAAGCTTTCTTT
CDR3 protein: CASSLVGAMNTEAFF

D gene: NA
J gene: TRBJ1-6
clone size: few
V gene: TRBV13
CDR3 DNA: TGTGCCAGCAGCTTACAGGGTCCATATAATTCACCCCTCCACTTT
CDR3 protein: CASSLQGPYNSPLHF

D gene: NA
J gene: TRBJ1-4
clone size: NA
V gene: TRBV9
CDR3 DNA: TGTGCCAGCAGCGCCGACCCGGTTAATGAAAAACTGTTTTTT
CDR3 protein: CASSADPVNEKLFF

D gene: NA
J gene: TRBJ1-2
clone size: NA
V gene: TRBV28
CDR3 DNA: TGTGCCAGCAGCATAATCCAAGACGCCCTCTATGGCTACACCTTC
CDR3 protein: CASSIIQDALYGYTF

D gene: NA
J gene: TRBJ2-3
clone size: NA
V gene: TRBV6-5
CDR3 DNA: TGTGCCAGCAGGAGGACTCTAGTCACAGATACGCAGTATTTT
CDR3 protein: CASRRTLVTDTQYF

D gene: TRBD1
J gene: TRBJ1-2
clone size: NA
V gene: TRBV11-2
CDR3 DNA: TGTGCCAGCAGCTTTTATGGACAGGGCTATGGCTACACCTTC
CDR3 protein: CASSFYGQGYGYTF

D gene: NA
J gene: TRBJ1-5
clone size: NA
V gene: TRBV18
CDR3 DNA: TGTGCCAGCTCACAAAAACCGACAGGAGTCAATCAGCCCCAGCATTTT
CDR3 protein: CASSQKPTGVNQPQHF

D gene: NA
J gene: TRBJ2-7
clone size: NA
V gene: TRBV19
CDR3 DNA: TGTGCCAGTAGTCTGTCCAGGGGCCACGAGCAGTACTTC
CDR3 protein: CASSLSRGHEQYF

D gene: NA
J gene: TRBJ2-3
clone size: NA
V gene: TRBV5-4
CDR3 DNA: TGTGCCAGCAGCTTGTGGTCGGGGGGCCACACAGATACGCAGTATTTT
CDR3 protein: CASSLWSGGHTDTQYF

D gene: NA
J gene: TRBJ2-7
clone size: NA
V gene: TRBV27
CDR3 DNA: TGTGCCAGCAGTTTGGCAGGGAGCTCCTACGAGCAGTACTTC
CDR3 protein: CASSLAGSSYEQYF

D gene: TRBD1
J gene: TRBJ1-5
clone size: NA
V gene: TRBV3-1/TRBV3-2
CDR3 DNA: TGTGCCAGCAGCCTGGACAGGGGCAGCGGCGGAGTTATTTTT
CDR3 protein: CASSLDRGSGGVIF

D gene: NA
J gene: TRBJ1-1
clone size: few
V gene: TRBV28
CDR3 DNA: TGTGCCAGCAGTTTAGTTTCCAGGAACACTGAAGCTTTCTTT
CDR3 protein: CASSLVSRNTEAFF

D gene: NA
J gene: TRBJ1-5
clone size: NA
V gene: TRBV6-2/TRBV6-3
CDR3 DNA: TGTGCCAGCAGTTACGGGGAACTAATCAAGCCCCAGCATTTT
CDR3 protein: CASSYGELIKPQHF

D gene: NA
J gene: TRBJ1-1
clone size: NA
V gene: TRBV7-3
CDR3 DNA: TGTGCCAGCAGCTTTAGCAGGAACACTGAAGCTTTCTTT
CDR3 protein: CASSFSRNTEAFF

D gene: TRBD1
J gene: TRBJ2-5
clone size: NA
V gene: TRBV10-3
CDR3 DNA: TGTGCCATCAGTGGAGCCGGGACAGGGTTTCAAGAGACCCAGTACTTC
CDR3 protein: CAISGAGTGFQETQYF

D gene: NA
J gene: TRBJ1-3
clone size: NA
V gene: TRBV27
CDR3 DNA: TGTGCCAGCAGGGAGAGGTCTGGAAACACCATATATTTT
CDR3 protein: CASRERSGNTIYF

D gene: TRBD1
J gene: TRBJ1-1
clone size: NA
V gene: TRBV6-2/TRBV6-3
CDR3 DNA: TGTGCCAGCAGCGGACAGGGAGTTACTGAAGCTTTCTTT
CDR3 protein: CASSGQGVTEAFF

D gene: NA
J gene: TRBJ1-2
clone size: few
V gene: TRBV5-6
CDR3 DNA: TGTGCCAGCAGCTTGGTAACAGGGCCTAACTATGGCTACACCTTC
CDR3 protein: CASSLVTGPNYGYTF

D gene: NA
J gene: TRBJ2-7
clone size: NA
V gene: TRBV11-1
CDR3 DNA: TGTGCCAGCAGCCCCCGCAGGGGGGGATACGAGCAGTACTTC
CDR3 protein: CASSPRRGGYEQYF

D gene: TRBD1
J gene: TRBJ1-5
clone size: NA
V gene: TRBV10-3
CDR3 DNA: TGTGCCATCAGGGGACAGGGGGATGATCAGCCCCAGCATTTT
CDR3 protein: CAIRGQGDDQPQHF

D gene: NA
J gene: TRBJ1-1
clone size: NA
V gene: TRBV7-9
CDR3 DNA: TGTGCCAGCAGCTTAGGGCGCTGGGGGGATGAAAACACTGAAGCTTTCTTT
CDR3 protein: CASSLGRWGDENTEAFF

D gene: NA
J gene: TRBJ1-2
clone size: NA
V gene: TRBV29-1
CDR3 DNA: TGCAGCGTTGGACCGGTGGGGGGCGGGGATGGCTACACCTTC
CDR3 protein: CSVGPVGGGDGYTF

D gene: NA
J gene: TRBJ1-2
clone size: NA
V gene: TRBV10-2
CDR3 DNA: TGCGCCAGCAGTGAATATGGGGGGGACTATGGCTACACCTTC
CDR3 protein: CASSEYGGDYGYTF

D gene: NA
J gene: TRBJ1-2
clone size: NA
V gene: TRBV12-3/TRBV12-4
CDR3 DNA: TGTGCCAGCAGGGGGGACTATGGCTACACCTTC
CDR3 protein: CASRGDYGYTF

D gene: NA
J gene: TRBJ1-5
clone size: NA
V gene: TRBV6-6
CDR3 DNA: TGTGCCAGCACTATCTCGGAGGGGGTCCAGCCCCAGCATTTT
CDR3 protein: CASTISEGVQPQHF

D gene: NA
J gene: TRBJ2-1
clone size: NA
V gene: TRBV30
CDR3 DNA: TGTGCCTGGAAAGGGTTCAATGAGCAGTTCTTC
CDR3 protein: CAWKGFNEQFF

D gene: NA
J gene: TRBJ1-1
clone size: NA
V gene: TRBV24-1
CDR3 DNA: TGTGCCACCAGTGAGCAGGGGACTGAAGCTTTCTTT
CDR3 protein: CATSEQGTEAFF

D gene: TRBD1
J gene: TRBJ1-2
clone size: NA
V gene: TRBV2
CDR3 DNA: TGTGCCAGCAACGGTGGGACAGGGGGGGTCTATGGCTACACCTTC
CDR3 protein: CASNGGTGGVYGYTF

D gene: TRBD1
J gene: TRBJ1-2
clone size: NA
V gene: TRBV19
CDR3 DNA: TGTGCCAGTAGTATCGGGACAGGGGGCCGCTACACCTTC
CDR3 protein: CASSIGTGGRYTF

D gene: NA
J gene: TRBJ1-5
clone size: NA
V gene: TRBV5-6
CDR3 DNA: TGTGCCAGCAGCACCCGCCCGGGGAAACAGTTCAATCAGCCCCAGCATTTT
CDR3 protein: CASSTRPGKQFNQPQHF

D gene: TRBD1
J gene: TRBJ1-6
clone size: NA
V gene: TRBV5-1
CDR3 DNA: TGCGCCAGCAGCTTGGCGGGACAGGGTGGTTCACCCCTCCACTTT
CDR3 protein: CASSLAGQGGSPLHF

D gene: TRBD1
J gene: TRBJ1-2
clone size: NA
V gene: TRBV10-3
CDR3 DNA: TGTGCCATCAGTGAGTCCCCCGGACAGGACTATGGCTACACCTTC
CDR3 protein: CAISESPGQDYGYTF

D gene: TRBD2
J gene: TRBJ2-5
clone size: NA
V gene: TRBV9
CDR3 DNA: TGTGCCAGCAGCGTAGCTACGAGCGGGGGGGCCGGGGAGACCCAGTACTTC
CDR3 protein: CASSVATSGGAGETQYF

D gene: NA
J gene: TRBJ2-6
clone size: NA
V gene: TRBV11-2
CDR3 DNA: TGTGCCAGCAGCTCCTACAATGGGGCCAACGTCCTGACTTTC
CDR3 protein: CASSSYNGANVLTF